This T cell receptor (beta chain) is from a study of T cell responses to AZD1222 COVID-19 vaccine. General observations from the study: Spike-specific TCRs gained breadth and depth after people received two AZD1222 doses. Along spike, vaccine-associated CD4 TCRs were found throughout, with dominance at 160-218 and 743-854.

The table came from immunoSEQ multiplex PCR; TCRdb's copy has only in-frame clones and leaves some out. The sample includes 85,000 to 130,000 clones, 90% of them seen just once. A note on this clone: Its antigen is as yet unknown.

The CDR3 contains 15 residues. V was trimmed by 5 bases and J by 0 bases, leaving 12 bases between them. Germline CDR1 is SGHRS and CDR2 is YFSETQ. The input for sequencing was peripheral blood, taken 28 days after the second AZD1222 dose. The chain is built from TRBV5-1 and TRBJ2-1; the D gene is possibly TRBD1 (5 bases). The sequence was obtained from an adult who received the AZD1222 COVID-19 vaccine. In DNA form, the CDR3 reads TGCGCCAGCAGTCGACAGTTAAGCTCCTACAATGAGCAGTTCTTC. It encodes CASSRQLSSYNEQFF. The entire variable domain, with the rest obtained from reference TRBV5-1 and TRBJ2-1, is as follows: KAGVTQTPRYLIKTRGQQVTLSCSPISGHRSVSWYQQTPGQGLQFLFEYFSETQRNKGNFPGRFSGRQFSNSRSEMNVSTLELGDSALYLCASSRQLSSYNEQFFGPGTRLTVL.